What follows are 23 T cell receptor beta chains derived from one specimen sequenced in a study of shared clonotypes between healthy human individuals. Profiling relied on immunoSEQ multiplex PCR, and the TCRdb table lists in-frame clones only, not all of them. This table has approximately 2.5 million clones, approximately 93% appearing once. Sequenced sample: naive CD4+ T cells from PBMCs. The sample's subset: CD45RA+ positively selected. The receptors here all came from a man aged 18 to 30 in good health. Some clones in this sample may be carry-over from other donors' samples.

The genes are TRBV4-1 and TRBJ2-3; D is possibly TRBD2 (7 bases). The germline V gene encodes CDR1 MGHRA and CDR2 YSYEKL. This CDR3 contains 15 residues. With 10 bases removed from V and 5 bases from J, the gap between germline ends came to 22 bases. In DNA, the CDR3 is TGCGCCACCTCCCCCCGGGGGGCCCGTGAAGATACGCAGTATTTT. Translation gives CATSPRGAREDTQYF.

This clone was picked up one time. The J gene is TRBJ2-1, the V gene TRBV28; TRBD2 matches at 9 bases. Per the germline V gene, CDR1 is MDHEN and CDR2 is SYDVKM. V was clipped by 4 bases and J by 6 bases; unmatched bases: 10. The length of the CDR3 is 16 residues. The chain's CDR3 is CASSSLAGGVSNEQFF. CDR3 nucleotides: TGTGCCAGCAGTTCCCTGGCGGGAGGGGTAAGCAATGAGCAGTTCTTC.

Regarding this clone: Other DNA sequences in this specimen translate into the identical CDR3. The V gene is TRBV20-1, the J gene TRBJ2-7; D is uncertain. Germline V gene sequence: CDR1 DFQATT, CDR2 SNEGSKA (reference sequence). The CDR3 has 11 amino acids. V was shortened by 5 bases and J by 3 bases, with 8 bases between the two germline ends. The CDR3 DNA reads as TGCAGTGCTCTAGTGAACTACGAGCAGTACTTC. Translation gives CSALVNYEQYF.

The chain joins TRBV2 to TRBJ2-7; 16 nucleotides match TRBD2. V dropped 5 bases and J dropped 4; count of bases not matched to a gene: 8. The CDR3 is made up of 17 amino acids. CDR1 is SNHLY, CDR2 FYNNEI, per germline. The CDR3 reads CASSTGLAGGPLYEQYF. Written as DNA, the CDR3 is TGTGCCAGCAGTACGGGACTAGCGGGAGGGCCTCTTTACGAGCAGTACTTC.

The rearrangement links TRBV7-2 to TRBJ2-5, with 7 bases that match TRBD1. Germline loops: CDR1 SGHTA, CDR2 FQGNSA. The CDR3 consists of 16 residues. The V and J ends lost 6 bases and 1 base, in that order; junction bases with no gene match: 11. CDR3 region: CASSKGTVSFQETQYF. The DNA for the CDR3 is TGTGCCAGCAGTAAAGGGACAGTTTCGTTCCAAGAGACCCAGTACTTC.

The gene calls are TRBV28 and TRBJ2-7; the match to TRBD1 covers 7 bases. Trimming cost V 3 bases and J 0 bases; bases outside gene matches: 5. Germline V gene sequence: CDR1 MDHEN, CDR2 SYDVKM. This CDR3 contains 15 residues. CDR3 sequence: CASSFPGQPSYEQYF. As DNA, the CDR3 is TGTGCCAGCAGTTTTCCGGGACAGCCCTCCTACGAGCAGTACTTC.

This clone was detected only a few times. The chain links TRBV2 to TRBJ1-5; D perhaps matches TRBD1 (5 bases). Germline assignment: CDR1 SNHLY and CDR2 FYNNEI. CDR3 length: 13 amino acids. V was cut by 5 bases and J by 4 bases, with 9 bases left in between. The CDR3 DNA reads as TGTGCCAGCAGTCCCAGGGTTAATCAGCCCCAGCATTTT. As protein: CASSPRVNQPQHF.

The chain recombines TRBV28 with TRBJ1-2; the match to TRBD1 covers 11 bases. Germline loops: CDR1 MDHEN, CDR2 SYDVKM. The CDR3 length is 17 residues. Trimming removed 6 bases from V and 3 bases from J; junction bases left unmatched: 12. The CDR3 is CASSRGQGVGRDYGYTF. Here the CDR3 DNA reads TGTGCCAGCAGCCGGGGACAGGGGGTTGGTAGGGACTATGGCTACACCTTC.

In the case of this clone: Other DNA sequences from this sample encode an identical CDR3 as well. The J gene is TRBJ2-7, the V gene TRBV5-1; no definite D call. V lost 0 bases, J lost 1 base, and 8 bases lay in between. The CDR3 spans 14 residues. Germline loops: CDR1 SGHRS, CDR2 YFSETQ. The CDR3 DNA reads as TGCGCCAGCAGCTTGGAGGGCCCTTCCTACGAGCAGTACTTC. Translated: CASSLEGPSYEQYF.

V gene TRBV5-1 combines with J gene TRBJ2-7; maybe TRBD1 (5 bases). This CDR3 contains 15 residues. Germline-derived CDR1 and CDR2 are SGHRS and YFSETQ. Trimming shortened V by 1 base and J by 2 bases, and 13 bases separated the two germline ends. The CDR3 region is CASSLSSGNPYEQYF. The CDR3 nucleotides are TGCGCCAGCAGCTTGTCCTCAGGGAATCCCTACGAGCAGTACTTC.

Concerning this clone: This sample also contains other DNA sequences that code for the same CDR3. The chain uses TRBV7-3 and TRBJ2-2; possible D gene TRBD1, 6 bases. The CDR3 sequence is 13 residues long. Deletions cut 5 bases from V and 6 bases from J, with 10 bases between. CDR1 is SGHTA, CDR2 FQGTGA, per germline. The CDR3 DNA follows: TGTGCCAGCAGCCCTCCAGGGGCCGGGGAGCTGTTTTTT. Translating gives CASSPPGAGELFF.

CDR3 loop: CAWSGDRGQDGYTF. The CDR3 nucleotides are TGTGCCTGGAGCGGGGACAGGGGGCAGGATGGCTACACCTTC. The rearrangement links TRBV30 to TRBJ1-2, with TRBD1 identical over 12 bases. The CDR3 runs 14 residues. In germline, CDR1 is GTSNPN, CDR2 SVGIG (reference sequence). With V trimmed by 3 bases and J by 6 bases, 5 bases remained unmatched. Supplemented by reference TRBV30 and TRBJ1-2, the full variable domain reads SQTIHQWPATLVQPVGSPLSLECTVEGTSNPNLYWYRQAAGRGLQLLFYSVGIGQISSEVPQNLSASRPQDRQFILSSKKLLLSDSGFYLCAWSGDRGQDGYTFGSGTRLTVV.

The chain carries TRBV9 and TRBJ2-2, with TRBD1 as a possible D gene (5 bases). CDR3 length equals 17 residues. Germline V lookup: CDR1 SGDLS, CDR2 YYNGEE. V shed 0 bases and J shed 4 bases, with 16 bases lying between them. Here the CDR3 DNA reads TGTGCCAGCAGCGTAGTAGGAGTCGTAGGGGCCACCGGGGAGCTGTTTTTT. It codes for CASSVVGVVGATGELFF.

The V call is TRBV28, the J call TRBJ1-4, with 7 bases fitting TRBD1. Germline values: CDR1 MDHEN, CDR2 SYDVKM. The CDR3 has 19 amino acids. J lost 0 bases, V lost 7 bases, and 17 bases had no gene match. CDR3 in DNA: TGTGCCAGCAAAGCGACAGGGATACTCTCTAAGGCAACTAATGAAAAACTGTTTTTT. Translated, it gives CASKATGILSKATNEKLFF.

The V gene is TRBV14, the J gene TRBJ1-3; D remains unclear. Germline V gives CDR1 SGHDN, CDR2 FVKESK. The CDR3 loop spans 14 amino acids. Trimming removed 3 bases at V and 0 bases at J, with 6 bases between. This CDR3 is CASSQKHSGNTIYF. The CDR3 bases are TGTGCCAGCAGCCAGAAACACTCTGGAAACACCATATATTTT.

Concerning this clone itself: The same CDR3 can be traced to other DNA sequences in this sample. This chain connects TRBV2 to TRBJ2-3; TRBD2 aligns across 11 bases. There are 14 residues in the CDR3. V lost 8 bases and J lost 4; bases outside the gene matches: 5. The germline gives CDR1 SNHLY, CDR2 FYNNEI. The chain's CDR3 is CASRPGLAADTQYF. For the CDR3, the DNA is TGTGCCAGCCGCCCGGGACTAGCGGCAGATACGCAGTATTTT.

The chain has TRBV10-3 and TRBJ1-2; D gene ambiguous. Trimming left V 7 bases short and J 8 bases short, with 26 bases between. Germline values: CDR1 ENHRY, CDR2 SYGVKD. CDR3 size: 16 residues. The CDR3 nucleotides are TGTGCCATCAACTCAGGTGGAGAGGGCGCAGTGAGCGGCTACACCTTC. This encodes CAINSGGEGAVSGYTF.

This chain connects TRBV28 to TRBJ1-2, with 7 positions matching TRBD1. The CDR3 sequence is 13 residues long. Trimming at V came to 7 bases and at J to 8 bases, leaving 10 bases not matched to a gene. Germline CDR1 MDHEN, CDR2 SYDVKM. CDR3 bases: TGTGCCAGCACCACCAGGGGGGGCAAGGGCTACACCTTC. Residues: CASTTRGGKGYTF.

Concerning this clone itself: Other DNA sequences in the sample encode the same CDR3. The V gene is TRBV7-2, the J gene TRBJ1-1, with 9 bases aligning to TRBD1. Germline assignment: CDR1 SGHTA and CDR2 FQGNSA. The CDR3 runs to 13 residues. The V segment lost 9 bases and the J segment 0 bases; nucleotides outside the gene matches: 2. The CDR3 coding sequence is TGTGCCAGTGGGACAGGGATGAACACTGAAGCTTTCTTT. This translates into CASGTGMNTEAFF.

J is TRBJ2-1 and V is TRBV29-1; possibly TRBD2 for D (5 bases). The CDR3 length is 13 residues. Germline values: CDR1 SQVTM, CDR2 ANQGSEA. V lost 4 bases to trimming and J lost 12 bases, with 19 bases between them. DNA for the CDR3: TGCAGCGTTGTTGTGACCGGGGATGGTGTGCAGTTCTTC. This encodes CSVVVTGDGVQFF.

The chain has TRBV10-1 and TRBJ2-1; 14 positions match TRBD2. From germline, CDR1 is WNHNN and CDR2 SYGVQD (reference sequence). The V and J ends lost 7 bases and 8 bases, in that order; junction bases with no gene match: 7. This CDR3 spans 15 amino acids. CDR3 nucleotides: TGCGCCAGCAATCCCGGGACTAGCGGGAGCTATGAGCAGTTCTTC. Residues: CASNPGTSGSYEQFF.

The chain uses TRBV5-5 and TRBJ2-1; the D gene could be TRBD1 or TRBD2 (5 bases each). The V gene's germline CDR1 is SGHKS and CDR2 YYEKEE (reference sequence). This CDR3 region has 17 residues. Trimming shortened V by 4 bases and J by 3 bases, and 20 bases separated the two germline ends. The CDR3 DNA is TGTGCCAGCAGCCTACGGGGCTCGCCTCTTCTCTACAATGAGCAGTTCTTC. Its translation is CASSLRGSPLLYNEQFF.

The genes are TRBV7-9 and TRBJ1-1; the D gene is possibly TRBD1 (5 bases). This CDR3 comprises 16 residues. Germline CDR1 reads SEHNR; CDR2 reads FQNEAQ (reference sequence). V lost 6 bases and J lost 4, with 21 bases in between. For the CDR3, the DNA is TGTGCCAGCAGTTCCGCGCGGGGCCTCTGGGGCACTGAAGCTTTCTTT. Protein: CASSSARGLWGTEAFF.